This T cell receptor (beta chain) was observed in a study of early T cells in non-severe SARS-CoV-2 infection. TCRdb fed the 5' RACE reads into MiXCR, producing one record per CDR3 protein. The sample lists approximately 70,000 distinct CDR3 sequences, 3.5% to 6% seen once, with about 3.6% in the top ten. Germline-derived CDR1 and CDR2 are MNHEY and SVGEGT. The CDR3 length is 11 residues. The V end was cut by 6 bases, the J end by 2 bases, with 5 bases between. The sample in question was whole blood, obtained at baseline. This clonotype was obtained from an adult who was a healthcare worker with PCR-confirmed SARS-CoV-2 infection or an uninfected control (not recorded which). The donor label of this sample is uncertain. This chain links TRBV6-2 or TRBV6-3 with TRBJ2-7; D remains ambiguous. The chain's CDR3 is CASRGTYEQYF. The CDR3, as DNA: TGTGCCAGCAGGGGAACCTACGAGCAGTACTTC.